This is a list of T cell receptor beta chains from one sample in a study of blood T cell repertoires in COVID-19. Sequencing was performed with immunoSEQ multiplex PCR; in TCRdb, only in-frame clones are kept and a portion is missing. This sample yields about 440,000 clones, of which 70% to 90% are seen a single time; about 2% belongs to the top ten. The sequenced material came from PBMCs or T cells enriched from blood (not recorded which). These receptor sequences come from a woman younger than 30 with acute COVID-19. Each CDR3 is given with its conserved first and last residue.

CDR3aa: CSASRVNQPQHF
v_gene: TRBV20-1
j_gene: TRBJ1-5

CDR3aa: CASSYHRVPYEQYF
v_gene: TRBV5-1
j_gene: TRBJ2-7

CDR3aa: CASSPRGTARTYEQYF
v_gene: TRBV19
j_gene: TRBJ2-7

CDR3aa: CASSFTGTYEQYF
v_gene: TRBV5-4
j_gene: TRBJ2-7

CDR3aa: CASTRGAGGVETQYF
v_gene: TRBV27
j_gene: TRBJ2-5

CDR3aa: CASRNTNTGELFF
v_gene: TRBV25-1
j_gene: TRBJ2-2

CDR3aa: CAWSVSDEQYF
v_gene: TRBV30
j_gene: TRBJ2-7

CDR3aa: CASSSDRTHNSPLHF
v_gene: TRBV7-2
j_gene: TRBJ1-6

CDR3aa: CASKLTGGNGYTF
v_gene: TRBV5-1
j_gene: TRBJ1-2

CDR3aa: CASSGQFQETQYF
v_gene: TRBV2
j_gene: TRBJ2-5

CDR3aa: CSAALQETQYF
v_gene: TRBV20-1
j_gene: TRBJ2-5

CDR3aa: CASSPSGQGGNEQFF
v_gene: TRBV18
j_gene: TRBJ2-1

CDR3aa: CAWSARGRTYNEQFF
v_gene: TRBV30
j_gene: TRBJ2-1

CDR3aa: CATTIAGDEQFF
v_gene: TRBV10-2
j_gene: TRBJ2-1

CDR3aa: CASSSDRGFQAFF
v_gene: TRBV5-6
j_gene: TRBJ1-1

CDR3aa: CASRTGYGKTQYF
v_gene: TRBV23-1
j_gene: TRBJ2-5

CDR3aa: CASSPSRVVGGSPLHF
v_gene: TRBV7-9
j_gene: TRBJ1-6

CDR3aa: CASSVQGFEKLFF
v_gene: TRBV2
j_gene: TRBJ1-4

CDR3aa: CASSRTGKDYGYTF
v_gene: TRBV6-5
j_gene: TRBJ1-2

CDR3aa: CASSRASTDTQYF
v_gene: TRBV4-1
j_gene: TRBJ2-3

CDR3aa: CASSLEEFFWGQVGYGYTF
v_gene: TRBV7-8
j_gene: TRBJ1-2

CDR3aa: CSVKLAVVTYNEQFF
v_gene: TRBV29-1
j_gene: TRBJ2-1

CDR3aa: CASRTGTLVGNTIYF
v_gene: TRBV6-6
j_gene: TRBJ1-3

CDR3aa: CASSPTRTGELFF
v_gene: TRBV28
j_gene: TRBJ2-2

CDR3aa: CASSLGSTGAGNTIYF
v_gene: TRBV7-9
j_gene: TRBJ1-3

CDR3aa: CASSVGGIGNTIYF
v_gene: TRBV5-1
j_gene: TRBJ1-3

CDR3aa: CASSASGGQPQHF
v_gene: TRBV19
j_gene: TRBJ1-5

CDR3aa: CASSSTGTSGNGNEQFF
v_gene: TRBV5-1
j_gene: TRBJ2-1

CDR3aa: CASSEDGGVAFF
v_gene: TRBV2
j_gene: TRBJ1-1

CDR3aa: CASSLDPGGSSYNSPLHF
v_gene: TRBV5-1
j_gene: TRBJ1-6

CDR3aa: CASSLQGTQETQYF
v_gene: TRBV7-2
j_gene: TRBJ2-5

CDR3aa: CASSYDSINSPLHF
v_gene: TRBV6-5
j_gene: TRBJ1-6